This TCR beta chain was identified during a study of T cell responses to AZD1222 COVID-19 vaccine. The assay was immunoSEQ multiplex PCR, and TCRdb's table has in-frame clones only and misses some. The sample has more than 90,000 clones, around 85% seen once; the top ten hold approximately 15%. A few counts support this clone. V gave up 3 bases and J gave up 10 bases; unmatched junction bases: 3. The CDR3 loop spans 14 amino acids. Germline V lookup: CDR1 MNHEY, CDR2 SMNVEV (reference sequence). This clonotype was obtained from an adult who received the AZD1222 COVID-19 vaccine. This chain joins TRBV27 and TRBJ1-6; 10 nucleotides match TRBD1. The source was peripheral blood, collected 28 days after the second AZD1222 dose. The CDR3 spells CASSFGQGVSPLHF. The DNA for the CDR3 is TGTGCCAGCAGTTTCGGACAGGGGGTATCACCCCTCCACTTT.